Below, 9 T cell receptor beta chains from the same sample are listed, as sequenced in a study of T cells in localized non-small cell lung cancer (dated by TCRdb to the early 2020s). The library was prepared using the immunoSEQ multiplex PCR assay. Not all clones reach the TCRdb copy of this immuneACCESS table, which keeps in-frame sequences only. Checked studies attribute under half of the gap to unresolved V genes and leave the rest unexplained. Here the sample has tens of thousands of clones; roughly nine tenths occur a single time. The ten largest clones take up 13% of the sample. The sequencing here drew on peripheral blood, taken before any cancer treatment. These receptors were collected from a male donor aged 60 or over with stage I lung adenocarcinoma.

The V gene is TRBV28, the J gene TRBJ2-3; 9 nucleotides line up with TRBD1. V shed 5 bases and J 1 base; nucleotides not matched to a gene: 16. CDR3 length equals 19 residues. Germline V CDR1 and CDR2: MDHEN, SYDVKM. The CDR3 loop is CASSRLRGQGGLGTDTQYF. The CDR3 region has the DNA TGTGCCAGCAGTCGCCTTCGGGGACAGGGTGGATTAGGCACAGATACGCAGTATTTT.

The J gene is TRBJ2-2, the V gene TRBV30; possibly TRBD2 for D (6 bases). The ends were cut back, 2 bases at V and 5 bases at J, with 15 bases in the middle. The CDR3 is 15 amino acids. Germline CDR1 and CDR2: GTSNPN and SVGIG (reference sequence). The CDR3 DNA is TGTGCCTGGAGTCCTTTTGGAGGGGAAACCGGGGAGCTGTTTTTT. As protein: CAWSPFGGETGELFF.

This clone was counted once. CDR3 nucleotide sequence: TGCGCCAGCAGTAAGGACAGAGGGGGCGCGGTC. It specifies CASSKDRGGAV. V is TRBV10-1 and J is TRBJ2-7, with TRBD1 matching over 7 bases. Per the germline V gene, CDR1 is WNHNN and CDR2 is SYGVQD (reference sequence). This CDR3 is 11 amino acids long.

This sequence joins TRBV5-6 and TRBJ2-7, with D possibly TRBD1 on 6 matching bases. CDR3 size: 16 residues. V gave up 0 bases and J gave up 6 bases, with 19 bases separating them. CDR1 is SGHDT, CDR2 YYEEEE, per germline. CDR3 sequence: CASSLDRERAASEQYF. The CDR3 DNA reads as TGTGCCAGCAGCTTGGACAGGGAGAGGGCAGCCTCCGAGCAGTACTTC.

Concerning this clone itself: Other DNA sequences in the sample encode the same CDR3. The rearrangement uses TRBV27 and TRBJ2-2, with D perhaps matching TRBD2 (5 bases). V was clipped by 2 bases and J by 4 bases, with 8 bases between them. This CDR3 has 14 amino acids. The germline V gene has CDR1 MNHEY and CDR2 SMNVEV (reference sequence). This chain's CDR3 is CASSLGAATGELFF. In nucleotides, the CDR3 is TGTGCCAGCAGTTTAGGAGCGGCCACCGGGGAGCTGTTTTTT.

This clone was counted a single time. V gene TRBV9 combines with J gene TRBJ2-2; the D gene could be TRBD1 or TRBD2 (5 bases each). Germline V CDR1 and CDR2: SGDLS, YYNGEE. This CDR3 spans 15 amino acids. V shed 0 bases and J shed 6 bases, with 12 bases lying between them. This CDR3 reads CASSVALRGPGELFF. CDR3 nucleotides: TGTGCCAGCAGCGTAGCTTTAAGGGGACCCGGGGAGCTGTTTTTT.

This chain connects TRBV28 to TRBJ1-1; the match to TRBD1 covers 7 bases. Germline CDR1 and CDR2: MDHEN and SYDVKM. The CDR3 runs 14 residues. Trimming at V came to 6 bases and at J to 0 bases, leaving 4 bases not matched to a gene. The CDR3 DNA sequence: TGTGCCAGCAGCTGGGGACAGTTGAACACTGAAGCTTTCTTT. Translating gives CASSWGQLNTEAFF.

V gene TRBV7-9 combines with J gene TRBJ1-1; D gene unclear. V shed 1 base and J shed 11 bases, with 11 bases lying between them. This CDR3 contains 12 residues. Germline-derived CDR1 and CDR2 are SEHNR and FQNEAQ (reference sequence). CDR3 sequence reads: CASSLVPERAFF. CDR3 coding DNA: TGTGCCAGCAGCTTAGTCCCTGAAAGGGCTTTCTTT.

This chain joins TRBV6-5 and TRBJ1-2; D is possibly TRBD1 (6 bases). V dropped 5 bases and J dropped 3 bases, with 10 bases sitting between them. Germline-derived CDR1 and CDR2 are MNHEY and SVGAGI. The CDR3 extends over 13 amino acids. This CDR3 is CASSPGADYGYTF. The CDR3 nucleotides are TGTGCCAGCAGTCCAGGGGCAGACTATGGCTACACCTTC.